These T cell receptor beta chains were read from a single sample in a study of T cells in Graves' hyperthyroidism and ophthalmopathy. In TCRdb, the multiplex PCR reads were re-called with MiXCR into one record per CDR3 protein. The sample has approximately 210,000 distinct CDR3 sequences, approximately 17% seen once; the top ten hold 50%. What was sequenced was blood. These receptors came from a man between 45 and 60 years old with Graves' hyperthyroidism. CDR3s include the opening cysteine and the closing phenylalanine or tryptophan. A D gene is named only where the DNA matches it firmly. Clone size is shown for a subset of rows, as once, few, many or a class of expanded clone.

j_call: TRBJ2-3; clone_size: many; v_call: TRBV11-3; d_call: TRBD2; cdr3_nt: TGTGCCAGCAGCTTAAACCTAGCGGCTAGCACAGATACGCAGTATTTT; cdr3_aa: CASSLNLAASTDTQYF
j_call: TRBJ1-6; clone_size: few; v_call: TRBV6-6; d_call: -; cdr3_nt: TGTGCCAGCAGTTACTCGTGGGACCGCTATTCACCCCTCCACTTT; cdr3_aa: CASSYSWDRYSPLHF
j_call: TRBJ2-7; clone_size: few; v_call: TRBV7-8; d_call: TRBD1; cdr3_nt: TGTGCCAGCAGCCAACAAATGGGGACAGTCGAGCAGTACTTC; cdr3_aa: CASSQQMGTVEQYF
j_call: TRBJ2-7; clone_size: many; v_call: TRBV20-1; d_call: TRBD2; cdr3_nt: TGCAGTGCTAGGCCTCTAGCGGGTAACTACGAGCAGTACTTC; cdr3_aa: CSARPLAGNYEQYF
j_call: TRBJ1-1; clone_size: many; v_call: TRBV5-1; d_call: -; cdr3_nt: TGCGCCAGCAGTCAGGGAAGCACTGAAGCTTTCTTT; cdr3_aa: CASSQGSTEAFF
j_call: TRBJ2-1; clone_size: few; v_call: TRBV9; d_call: -; cdr3_nt: TGTGCCAGCAGCGTAGACGGCACCTACAATGAGCAGTTCTTC; cdr3_aa: CASSVDGTYNEQFF
j_call: TRBJ2-1; clone_size: -; v_call: TRBV7-2; d_call: TRBD2; cdr3_nt: TGTGCCAGCAGCTATTGGACTAGCGGGAGCGTCGAGCAGTTCTTC; cdr3_aa: CASSYWTSGSVEQFF
j_call: TRBJ2-4; clone_size: many; v_call: TRBV18; d_call: TRBD1; cdr3_nt: TGTGCCAGCTCACCCGAGACAGGGAACGAAAACATTCAGTACTTC; cdr3_aa: CASSPETGNENIQYF
j_call: TRBJ2-7; clone_size: -; v_call: TRBV7-2; d_call: TRBD1; cdr3_nt: TGTGCCAGCAGCCCAACCGGGACAGGATTCTACGAGCAGTACTTC; cdr3_aa: CASSPTGTGFYEQYF
j_call: TRBJ1-1; clone_size: -; v_call: TRBV5-4; d_call: -; cdr3_nt: TGTGCCAGCAGCGGGACCATGGGAACTGAAGCTTTCTTT; cdr3_aa: CASSGTMGTEAFF